This is a list of T cell receptor beta chains from one sample in a study of blood T cell repertoires in COVID-19. Measured with immunoSEQ multiplex PCR; TCRdb has only the in-frame clones, and not every one. The sample contains about 250,000 clones, 86% of which appear only once. Sequenced material: peripheral blood. The receptor source for this set is a woman aged 80 or over with COVID-19, enrolled during active disease. Both conserved end residues are part of each CDR3. A D gene is named only where the DNA matches it firmly. Clone sizes are given selectively: once, few, many, or a class where the clone is expanded.

15	-	-	TRBV6-5	TRBJ1-6	CASSSQGLNNSPLHF	TGTGCCAGCAGTTCTCAGGGGCTTAATAATTCACCCCTCCACTTT
14	-	-	TRBV3-1/TRBV3-2	TRBJ1-6	CASSVSGRGSPLHF	TGTGCCAGCAGTGTCAGCGGGAGGGGTTCACCCCTCCACTTT
16	-	-	TRBV5-6	TRBJ2-1	CASSLTPRGSYNEQFF	TGTGCCAGCAGCCTAACACCCAGGGGCTCCTACAATGAGCAGTTCTTC
16	-	TRBD1	TRBV6-2/TRBV6-3	TRBJ2-2	CASSKRTGGNTGELFF	TGTGCCAGCAGTAAGCGGACAGGGGGAAACACCGGGGAGCTGTTTTTT
13	-	TRBD1	TRBV2	TRBJ1-4	CASSGTGNEKLFF	TGTGCCAGCAGCGGGACAGGGAATGAAAAACTGTTTTTT
16	-	-	TRBV7-2	TRBJ2-1	CASSLGGPLPYNEQFF	TGTGCCAGCAGCTTAGGGGGGCCCCTCCCTTACAATGAGCAGTTCTTC
12	few	-	TRBV28	TRBJ1-1	CASSLLDTEAFF	TGTGCCAGCAGTTTACTCGACACTGAAGCTTTCTTT
15	few	-	TRBV4-1	TRBJ2-7	CASSQAASPSYEQYF	TGCGCCAGCAGCCAGGCCGCCTCACCCTCCTACGAGCAGTACTTC
15	-	-	TRBV27	TRBJ1-1	CASSWRRTMNTEAFF	TGTGCCAGCAGTTGGAGACGGACTATGAACACTGAAGCTTTCTTT
19	-	TRBD2	TRBV7-2	TRBJ2-2	CASSLASLAGGPSTGELFF	TGTGCCAGCAGCTTAGCCTCCCTAGCGGGGGGGCCTAGCACCGGGGAGCTGTTTTTT
18	few	TRBD1	TRBV5-1	TRBJ1-4	CASSLRQGTIATNEKLFF	TGCGCCAGCAGCCTAAGACAGGGGACTATTGCAACTAATGAAAAACTGTTTTTT
14	-	TRBD1	TRBV2	TRBJ1-1	CASTQRTGGTEAFF	TGTGCCAGCACCCAGCGGACAGGGGGCACTGAAGCTTTCTTT
13	-	-	TRBV19	TRBJ1-2	CASGEQGMYGYTF	TGTGCCAGTGGGGAACAGGGAATGTATGGCTACACCTTC
15	-	TRBD1	TRBV28	TRBJ1-2	CASSSPRTGNYGYTF	TGTGCCAGCAGTTCCCCCCGGACAGGGAACTATGGCTACACCTTC
13	-	-	TRBV5-4	TRBJ1-5	CASSLGEGQPQHF	TGTGCCAGCAGCTTGGGGGAGGGTCAGCCCCAGCATTTT
16	-	-	TRBV6-4	TRBJ2-1	CASSVGQGKGKNEQFF	TGTGCCAGCAGTGTTGGGCAGGGGAAGGGCAAAAATGAGCAGTTCTTC
14	-	-	TRBV27	TRBJ2-6	CASTSLSGANVLTF	TGTGCCAGCACCTCCCTATCTGGGGCCAACGTCCTGACTTTC
15	few	TRBD1	TRBV29-1	TRBJ2-3	CSVAPGGEGTDTQYF	TGCAGCGTCGCACCAGGGGGAGAGGGGACAGATACGCAGTATTTT
14	-	-	TRBV13	TRBJ1-2	CASTNAQGAYGYTF	TGTGCCAGCACCAACGCACAGGGAGCTTATGGCTACACCTTC
16	once	TRBD1	TRBV5-5	TRBJ2-2	CASSLGQGVGTGELFF	TGTGCCAGCAGCTTGGGACAGGGCGTTGGCACCGGGGAGCTGTTTTTT
16	-	TRBD2	TRBV4-1	TRBJ2-1	CASSQAGTSGYNEQFF	TGCGCCAGCAGCCAAGCCGGGACTAGCGGATACAATGAGCAGTTCTTC
16	-	-	TRBV5-1	TRBJ1-1	CASRMLGVLMNTEAFF	TGCGCCAGCAGAATGCTCGGGGTCTTAATGAACACTGAAGCTTTCTTT
16	-	-	TRBV5-1	TRBJ2-3	CASSLAGLPTQDTQYF	TGCGCCAGCAGCTTGGCCGGTCTCCCCACGCAAGATACGCAGTATTTT